Listed below are T cell receptor beta chains from one sample, sequenced in a study of T-cell reconstitution after alpha-beta-depleted transplantation in children. Each CDR3 protein is one row after TCRdb ran MiXCR on the PCR reads. The sample has about 460,000 distinct CDR3 sequences; 8% to 11% are singletons. Sequencing used PBMCs, obtained before TCRalphabeta/CD19-depleted stem cell transplant. The receptors were gathered from a child under 10 years old with inherited bone marrow failure, due to receive a stem cell transplant. Each CDR3 is given with its conserved first and last residue. The D gene is left open where the match is weak. Size tells how often a clone was seen (once, few, many) or the class of an expanded clone, and some rows leave it out.

>TRBV15|TRBJ2-3|NA|many
TGTGCCACCAGCAGAGACCCCGATACGCAGTATTTT
CATSRDPDTQYF
>TRBV20-1|TRBJ2-7|NA|NA
TGCAGTGCTAGAGAGAGGAGAAGGGGAGGCTACGAGCAGTACTTC
CSARERRRGGYEQYF
>TRBV6-5|TRBJ2-3|NA|few
TGTGCCAGCAGTTACTCGAAGGACCAGAGCACAGATACGCAGTATTTT
CASSYSKDQSTDTQYF
>TRBV12-3/TRBV12-4|TRBJ2-2|NA|many
TGTGCCAGCATCTTCGGGGTCGGGGAGCTGTTTTTT
CASIFGVGELFF
>TRBV12-3/TRBV12-4|TRBJ2-1|NA|NA
TGTGCCAGCAGTTTCACGGGAAAGCAGTTCTTC
CASSFTGKQFF
>TRBV6-2/TRBV6-3|TRBJ1-2|NA|few
TGTGCCAGCAGTTACCCCAAGGGGATCTATGGCTACACCTTC
CASSYPKGIYGYTF
>TRBV29-1|TRBJ2-1|TRBD2|many
TGCAGCGTTGTTGTCTCCGCGGCTAGCGGGTACAATGAGCAGTTCTTC
CSVVVSAASGYNEQFF
>TRBV19|TRBJ2-1|NA|many
TGTGCCAGTAGTATAGACGGGAGTTACAATGAGCAGTTCTTC
CASSIDGSYNEQFF
>TRBV4-3|TRBJ2-1|NA|many
TGCGCCAGCAGCCACCCCCGCCTGGGGGTTGAACGGGATGAGCAGTTCTTC
CASSHPRLGVERDEQFF
>TRBV6-5|TRBJ1-2|NA|NA
TGTGCCAGCATCACGCCTCAGGGGGGCTACACCTTC
CASITPQGGYTF
>TRBV14|TRBJ2-1|TRBD2|many
TGTGCCAGCAGCCCTAGGGCGGGACTAGCGGGATTTCATGAGCAGTTCTTC
CASSPRAGLAGFHEQFF
>TRBV27|TRBJ1-2|TRBD1|many
TGTGCCAGCAGTTTCAAAGGGGGCTACTATGGCTACACCTTC
CASSFKGGYYGYTF
>TRBV5-1|TRBJ1-1|NA|many
TGCGCCAGCAGCTTGGAAGGACTGAATGAAGCTTTCTTT
CASSLEGLNEAFF
>TRBV28|TRBJ2-7|NA|many
TGTGCCAGCAGTTTATACTCGCGGGACCCCTCCGAGCAGTACTTC
CASSLYSRDPSEQYF
>TRBV20-1|TRBJ2-1|NA|many
TGCAGTGCTAGAGTCTCCCGGGCGTCCTACAATGAGCAGTTCTTC
CSARVSRASYNEQFF
>TRBV29-1|TRBJ2-7|NA|many
TGCAGCGTTGTTCTCCAGGATTACGAGCAGTACTTC
CSVVLQDYEQYF
>TRBV4-3|TRBJ2-1|TRBD2|many
TGCGCCAGCAGCCAAGTTGGCGGGAGCGGTAATGAGCAGTTCTTC
CASSQVGGSGNEQFF
>TRBV7-2|TRBJ2-4|NA|many
TGTGCCAGCAGCTTCCTAGCCAAAAACATTCAGTACTTC
CASSFLAKNIQYF
>TRBV28|TRBJ2-7|NA|many
TGTGCCAGCAGTTTATGGGACAGCAACGAGCAGTACTTC
CASSLWDSNEQYF
>TRBV27|TRBJ2-7|NA|many
TGTGCCAGCAGTTCCCTCCTTGGGGTGGAGTACGAGCAGTACTTC
CASSSLLGVEYEQYF
>TRBV12-3/TRBV12-4|TRBJ2-1|TRBD2|many
TGTGCCAGCAGTTTGGGCGCGGGGGGGCTCTACAATGAGCAGTTCTTC
CASSLGAGGLYNEQFF
>TRBV29-1|TRBJ1-1|NA|few
TGCAGCGTTGAAGACAGGGGCCGGCCTCGGGAAGCTTTCTTT
CSVEDRGRPREAFF
>TRBV29-1|TRBJ2-1|TRBD2|many
TGCAGCGTTGATAGGGGACTAGGAGGTATTGAGCAGTTCTTC
CSVDRGLGGIEQFF
>TRBV6-1|TRBJ1-6|NA|many
TGTGCCAGCAGTGGATCAACAGGGTTTAATTCACCCCTCCACTTT
CASSGSTGFNSPLHF
>TRBV5-1|TRBJ1-1|NA|many
TGCGCCAGCAGCTTGGTTGGGGGGCCGGCTGAAGCTTTCTTT
CASSLVGGPAEAFF
>TRBV3-1|TRBJ2-7|NA|NA
TGTGCCAGCAGCCAAGTGGCAGGGCATACCTACGAGCAGTACTTC
CASSQVAGHTYEQYF
>TRBV20-1|TRBJ1-2|NA|many
TGCAGTGCAGGAACGGGCTATTATTACGATGGCTACACCTTC
CSAGTGYYYDGYTF